These 24 T cell receptor beta chains share one sample of origin, sequenced in a study of cytomegalovirus exposure and HLA in healthy donors. This PCR relied on a set of 60 Vbeta primers and 13 Jbeta primers. The assay was immunoSEQ multiplex PCR, and TCRdb's table has in-frame clones only and misses some. This sample has some 140,000 clones; around 82% occur once, and the top ten carry around 6%. The material sequenced was PBMCs. The receptors come from a woman between 40 and 50 years old in good health and CMV-seropositive.

The gene calls are TRBV18 and TRBJ1-1; 9 bases are a match to TRBD1. This CDR3 is built from 15 residues. J was trimmed by 1 base and V by 5 bases; bases with no gene match: 5. The V gene's germline CDR1 is KGHSH and CDR2 LQKENI. The CDR3 reads CASSIDRGKNTEAFF. The CDR3 DNA reads as TGTGCCAGCTCAATCGACAGGGGGAAGAACACTGAAGCTTTCTTT.

V is TRBV27 and J is TRBJ1-3; D is unresolved. In germline, CDR1 is MNHEY, CDR2 SMNVEV (reference sequence). The V gene lost 6 bases and the J gene lost 1 base, with 7 bases spanning the gap. This CDR3 region has 13 residues. CDR3 in amino acids: CASRQWSGNTIYF. Here the CDR3 DNA reads TGTGCCAGCAGGCAGTGGTCTGGAAACACCATATATTTT.

This chain joins TRBV30 and TRBJ1-2; 10 bases agree with TRBD1. In germline, CDR1 is GTSNPN, CDR2 SVGIG (reference sequence). CDR3 length: 13 residues. V shed 2 bases, J shed 4 bases, and the junction held 1 base outside the gene matches. CDR3 sequence reads: CAWSRQGAYGYTF. The CDR3 DNA sequence: TGTGCCTGGAGTCGACAGGGGGCCTATGGCTACACCTTC.

V and J are TRBV25-1 and TRBJ2-2; D possibly corresponds to TRBD2 (5 bases). Deletions cut 11 bases from V and 0 bases from J, with 13 bases between. Germline V gene sequence: CDR1 MGHDK, CDR2 SYGVNS. The CDR3 has 14 amino acids. CDR3 sequence reads: CAASGLANTGELFF. The CDR3 region has the DNA TGTGCCGCTTCCGGACTGGCGAACACCGGGGAGCTGTTTTTT.

The chain couples TRBV19 to TRBJ2-7; 9 positions agree with TRBD1. Germline V CDR1 and CDR2: LNHDA, SQIVND (reference sequence). V lost 6 bases, J lost 5 bases, and 11 bases stayed unmatched. This CDR3 spans 15 amino acids. The CDR3 spells CASRTTGGARNEQYF. The CDR3 DNA sequence: TGTGCCAGTAGGACTACAGGGGGCGCGAGAAACGAGCAGTACTTC.

The genes are TRBV6-5 and TRBJ2-2; perhaps TRBD2 as D (7 bases). V lost 6 bases and J 3 bases, leaving 11 bases between the germline ends. Per germline, CDR1 MNHEY and CDR2 SVGAGI. The CDR3 has 14 residues. The CDR3 DNA reads as TGTGCCAGCAGGAAAGGGGGGGACACCGGGGAGCTGTTTTTT. Encoded protein: CASRKGGDTGELFF.

The CDR3 sequence is CASSLRLADPYEQYF. The CDR3 bases are TGCGCCAGCAGCCTGCGACTAGCGGACCCCTACGAGCAGTACTTC. This sequence joins TRBV5-1 and TRBJ2-7; 9 positions match TRBD2. Losses at the gene ends were 4 bases for V and 2 bases for J; bases not matched to a gene: 7. Germline values: CDR1 SGHRS, CDR2 YFSETQ. The CDR3 runs 15 residues.

The chain carries TRBV5-1 and TRBJ2-5; D is unclear. CDR3 length: 14 residues. The V and J ends lost 5 bases and 9 bases respectively, with 20 bases between them. Germline-derived CDR1 and CDR2 are SGHRS and YFSETQ. DNA for the CDR3: TGCGCCAGCAGGAGTGAGCCAGGTAGTTTGGCCCAGTACTTC. Protein product: CASRSEPGSLAQYF.

The chain combines TRBV29-1 with TRBJ1-2; 7 nucleotides match TRBD1. The CDR3 contains 12 residues. Germline values: CDR1 SQVTM, CDR2 ANQGSEA. J was trimmed by 7 bases and V by 5 bases; bases with no gene match: 7. CDR3 amino acids: CSVKTGTGGYTF. The CDR3 DNA reads as TGCAGCGTTAAGACAGGGACGGGTGGCTACACCTTC.

This chain connects TRBV18 to TRBJ1-1; maybe TRBD1 (6 bases). The V end was cut by 8 bases, the J end by 0 bases, with 19 bases between. Germline lookup yields CDR1 KGHSH and CDR2 LQKENI. This CDR3 spans 16 amino acids. CDR3 protein: CASRDKAGQMNTEAFF. The CDR3, as DNA: TGTGCCAGCCGTGACAAAGCCGGACAGATGAACACTGAAGCTTTCTTT.

The gene calls are TRBV2 and TRBJ2-7; 7 bases are shared with TRBD1. Trimming took 4 bases from V and 3 from J; bases not matched to a gene: 3. The CDR3 is 13 amino acids. CDR1 and CDR2 from the germline V gene are SNHLY and FYNNEI. Here the CDR3 reads CASSGQGDYEQYF. The CDR3 bases are TGTGCCAGCAGTGGCCAGGGGGACTACGAGCAGTACTTC.

The chain employs TRBV9 and TRBJ1-2, with 7 bases aligning to TRBD1. With 4 bases clipped from V and 0 bases from J, the junction kept 6 bases outside the gene matches. From germline, CDR1 is SGDLS and CDR2 YYNGEE. The CDR3 has 15 residues. The CDR3 sequence is CASSPRGGPNYGYTF. CDR3 bases: TGTGCCAGCAGCCCCCGAGGGGGCCCTAACTATGGCTACACCTTC. The full variable domain, in which reference TRBV9 and TRBJ1-2 provide the parts outside the CDR3, is DSGVTQTPKHLITATGQRVTLRCSPRSGDLSVYWYQQSLDQGLQFLIQYYNGEERAKGNILERFSAQQFPDLHSELNLSSLELGDSALYFCASSPRGGPNYGYTFGSGTRLTVV.

CDR3 sequence (DNA): TGTGCCTGGAGTGTACAAGCAGGCCCTACCTACGAGCAGTACTTC. Translation: CAWSVQAGPTYEQYF. The genes are TRBV30 and TRBJ2-7; no reliable D call. Germline lookup yields CDR1 GTSNPN and CDR2 SVGIG (reference sequence). Trimming left V 0 bases short and J 2 bases short, with 14 bases between. This CDR3 comprises 15 residues.

This clone was seen only a few times. The genes are TRBV7-9 and TRBJ1-2; 12 nucleotides match TRBD1. CDR3 length: 16 residues. Germline V gives CDR1 SEHNR, CDR2 FQNEAQ (reference sequence). V gave up 0 bases and J gave up 8 bases; unmatched junction bases: 7. The CDR3: CASSLALGTGGAGYTF. The CDR3 DNA is TGTGCCAGCAGCTTAGCCCTAGGGACAGGGGGCGCCGGCTACACCTTC. Looking up the rest from reference TRBV7-9 and TRBJ1-2 gives the full variable domain: DTGVSQNPRHKITKRGQNVTFRCDPISEHNRLYWYRQTLGQGPEFLTYFQNEAQLEKSRLLSDRFSAERPKGSFSTLEIQRTEQGDSAMYLCASSLALGTGGAGYTFGSGTRLTVV.

The chain couples TRBV5-1 to TRBJ1-3; no clear D gene. This CDR3 comprises 13 residues. Trimming cost V 2 bases and J 8 bases, with 11 bases left between them. Germline values: CDR1 SGHRS, CDR2 YFSETQ. The chain's CDR3 is CASSFGGGDTIYF. CDR3 bases: TGCGCCAGCAGCTTCGGTGGCGGGGACACCATATATTTT.

The rearrangement uses TRBV28 and TRBJ1-1; 10 nucleotides match TRBD1. Per the germline V gene, CDR1 is MDHEN and CDR2 is SYDVKM. J was trimmed by 4 bases and V by 7 bases; bases with no gene match: 9. This CDR3 has 15 residues. The CDR3 DNA is TGTGCCAGCACGGGGACAGGGGCTGTGAGCACTGAAGCTTTCTTT. It codes for CASTGTGAVSTEAFF.

This clone has more than one count but fewer than ten. The chain recombines TRBV7-9 with TRBJ2-5; TRBD2 matches 7 bases. This CDR3 comprises 16 residues. Germline values: CDR1 SEHNR, CDR2 FQNEAQ (reference sequence). Trimming removed 4 bases from V and 1 base from J; junction bases left unmatched: 9. The CDR3 loop is CASSSRPTSLQETQYF. In DNA form, the CDR3 reads TGTGCCAGCAGCTCTCGGCCGACTAGCCTCCAAGAGACCCAGTACTTC. Full variable domain (rest looked up from reference TRBV7-9 and TRBJ2-5): DTGVSQNPRHKITKRGQNVTFRCDPISEHNRLYWYRQTLGQGPEFLTYFQNEAQLEKSRLLSDRFSAERPKGSFSTLEIQRTEQGDSAMYLCASSSRPTSLQETQYFGPGTRLLVL.

The V call is TRBV11-2, the J call TRBJ2-3, with 13 bases aligning to TRBD2. V lost 3 bases, J lost 3 bases, and 9 bases stayed unmatched. The CDR3 is 18 amino acids. Germline CDR1 SGHAT, CDR2 FQNNGV. The CDR3 DNA reads as TGTGCCAGCAGCTTGGTGAGGACTAGCGGGAGTGTGACAGATACGCAGTATTTT. It yields the protein CASSLVRTSGSVTDTQYF.

The V call is TRBV2, the J call TRBJ2-7, with D tentatively TRBD2 (5 bases). V shed 9 bases and J shed 3 bases, with 18 bases lying between them. This CDR3 contains 14 residues. Per the germline V gene, CDR1 is SNHLY and CDR2 is FYNNEI. The CDR3 coding sequence is TGTGCCAGTAGGTCAGGTCGGGATAGCTACGAGCAGTACTTC. This translates into CASRSGRDSYEQYF.

In its sample, this clone was seen once. V and J are TRBV25-1 and TRBJ1-4; TRBD1 aligns across 9 bases. After removal of 4 bases from V and 5 bases from J, the junction contained 5 bases not matched to a gene. This CDR3 comprises 15 residues. Germline V lookup: CDR1 MGHDK, CDR2 SYGVNS. This CDR3 reads CASSVSGTGNEKLFF. CDR3 nucleotides: TGTGCCAGCAGTGTCTCCGGGACAGGGAATGAAAAACTGTTTTTT.

As to this clone: Different DNA sequences within this sample yield the same CDR3. The rearrangement joins TRBV30 to TRBJ2-3; no reliable D call. The CDR3 is made up of 12 amino acids. Germline assignment: CDR1 GTSNPN and CDR2 SVGIG (reference sequence). The V end lost 0 bases, the J end lost 4 bases, and 5 bases lay between the germline ends. The CDR3: CAWSVRADTQYF. CDR3 DNA: TGTGCCTGGAGTGTACGGGCAGATACGCAGTATTTT. The full variable domain, with the rest looked up from reference TRBV30 and TRBJ2-3, is SQTIHQWPATLVQPVGSPLSLECTVEGTSNPNLYWYRQAAGRGLQLLFYSVGIGQISSEVPQNLSASRPQDRQFILSSKKLLLSDSGFYLCAWSVRADTQYFGPGTRLTVL.

The J gene is TRBJ1-2, the V gene TRBV6-1; 7 nucleotides match TRBD1. The CDR3 contains 15 residues. The V segment lost 4 bases and the J segment 7 bases; nucleotides outside the gene matches: 12. Germline CDR1 reads MNHNS; CDR2 reads SASEGT. The CDR3 protein is CASSANRGQRSGYTF. The CDR3 coding sequence is TGTGCCAGCAGTGCAAACAGGGGACAGCGCTCTGGCTACACCTTC.

The chain recombines TRBV11-3 with TRBJ2-1, with D perhaps matching TRBD2 (6 bases). The germline V and J ends were trimmed by 3 bases and 2 bases, with 8 bases remaining between them. CDR3 length: 14 residues. The germline V gene has CDR1 SGHNT and CDR2 YENEEA. Written as DNA, the CDR3 is TGTGCCAGCAGCTTCGGGGGTGCCTACAATGAGCAGTTCTTC. Protein product: CASSFGGAYNEQFF.

This chain links TRBV30 with TRBJ2-3; D ambiguous. Per germline, CDR1 GTSNPN and CDR2 SVGIG (reference sequence). This CDR3 has 12 amino acids. V lost 2 bases and J 6 bases, leaving 9 bases between the germline ends. Here the CDR3 DNA reads TGTGCCTGGAGTTTACCGAGGGATACGCAGTATTTT. It codes for CAWSLPRDTQYF.